The 10 T cell receptor beta chains below all came from one sample that was sequenced in a study of blood T cells in healthy people across ages. Together with a sample-barcoded 5' primer, a J-beta primer mix was included in a second PCR lasting about 6 to 11 cycles. TCRdb fed the 5' RACE reads into MiXCR, producing one record per CDR3 protein. In the table there are 1,500,000 or so distinct CDR3 sequences, 59% of which are singletons. Sequenced: blood. These receptors all stem from a man aged 18 to 30 in good health.

CDR3 in amino acids: CASSGDWGYEQYF. The DNA for the CDR3 is TGTGCCAGCAGTGGGGACTGGGGCTACGAGCAGTACTTC. The rearrangement links TRBV6-2 or TRBV6-3 to TRBJ2-7; D might be TRBD2 (6 bases). There are 13 residues in the CDR3. Germline CDR1 and CDR2: MNHEY and SVGEGT. Trimming pared 5 bases from V and 3 bases from J, leaving 11 bases between.

The V and J genes are TRBV10-1 and TRBJ2-1; D gene unclear. This CDR3 spans 14 amino acids. Trimming cost V 3 bases and J 3 bases, with 9 bases left between them. Germline V gives CDR1 WNHNN, CDR2 SYGVQD (reference sequence). The CDR3 sequence: CASSEVRDYNEQFF. CDR3 bases: TGCGCCAGCAGTGAAGTAAGAGACTACAATGAGCAGTTCTTC.

This clonotype was counted a few times. This chain uses TRBV29-1 with TRBJ2-5; tentatively, D is TRBD2 (6 bases). V lost 6 bases, J lost 2 bases, and 19 bases lay in between. Germline V gene data show CDR1 as SQVTM and CDR2 as ANQGSEA. The CDR3 loop spans 15 amino acids. CDR3: CSVPIYGRSQETQYF. CDR3 sequence (DNA): TGCAGCGTCCCGATTTACGGGAGATCACAAGAGACCCAGTACTTC.

This clonotype has only a few counts. The chain joins TRBV9 to TRBJ2-1, with a weak D call TRBD2 (5 bases). This CDR3 is 12 amino acids long. CDR1 and CDR2 from the germline V gene are SGDLS and YYNGEE. V gave up 3 bases and J gave up 5 bases, with 6 bases separating them. CDR3 amino acids: CASSGGDNEQFF. Here the CDR3 DNA reads TGTGCCAGCAGCGGGGGAGACAATGAGCAGTTCTTC. Combining the CDR3 with reference TRBV9 and TRBJ2-1 gives the whole variable domain DSGVTQTPKHLITATGQRVTLRCSPRSGDLSVYWYQQSLDQGLQFLIQYYNGEERAKGNILERFSAQQFPDLHSELNLSSLELGDSALYFCASSGGDNEQFFGPGTRLTVL.

The chain carries TRBV7-6 and TRBJ2-7, with D possibly being TRBD1 (5 bases). V was cut by 5 bases and J by 10 bases, with 15 bases left in between. There are 12 residues in the CDR3. Germline lookup yields CDR1 SGHVS and CDR2 FNYEAQ. CDR3 protein: CASSRTPLVQYF. For the CDR3, the DNA is TGTGCCAGCAGCCGGACACCGTTGGTCCAGTACTTC.

The V gene is TRBV4-3, the J gene TRBJ2-6; D uncertain. Per the germline V gene, CDR1 is LGHNA and CDR2 is YSLEER. V gave up 4 bases and J gave up 3 bases, with 7 bases separating them. The CDR3 totals 14 residues. CDR3 residues: CASSPTHGANVLTF. DNA for the CDR3: TGCGCCAGCAGCCCGACTCATGGGGCCAACGTCCTGACTTTC.

This chain connects TRBV20-1 to TRBJ2-7; 9 nucleotides agree with TRBD1. This CDR3 has 14 residues. The V and J ends lost 2 bases and 4 bases, in that order; junction bases with no gene match: 6. CDR1 and CDR2 (germline): DFQATT, SNEGSKA (reference sequence). In DNA, the CDR3 is TGCAGTGCTAGACCCGGGACAGGGTATTACGAGCAGTACTTC. It encodes CSARPGTGYYEQYF.

CDR3 DNA: TGTGCCAGCAGCCAAGCAGCCCCTTCCGGAAACATTCAGTACTTC. Its translation is CASSQAAPSGNIQYF. This rearrangement joins TRBV4-2 to TRBJ2-4, with unresolved D. The CDR3 is 15 amino acids. Per the germline V gene, CDR1 is LGHNA and CDR2 is YNFKEQ. Trimming took 1 base from V and 6 from J, leaving 13 bases between them.

The sample holds a few counts of this clonotype. The genes are TRBV5-1 and TRBJ2-7; D uncertain. V was clipped by 0 bases and J by 3 bases, with 13 bases between them. The CDR3 length is 15 residues. Germline values: CDR1 SGHRS, CDR2 YFSETQ. The CDR3 loop is CASSLEFPTNYEQYF. DNA for the CDR3: TGCGCCAGCAGCTTGGAGTTCCCTACTAACTACGAGCAGTACTTC.

The rearrangement links TRBV27 to TRBJ1-2; D remains ambiguous. CDR1 is MNHEY and CDR2 is SMNVEV in the germline V gene (reference sequence). V gave up 11 bases and J gave up 6 bases, with 16 bases separating them. The CDR3 is 12 amino acids. In DNA, the CDR3 is TGTGCCCGTAACCAAGGGAAGGATGGCTACACCTTC. The encoded protein is CARNQGKDGYTF.